The next 24 T cell receptor beta chains were all read from a single sample in a study of T cells expressing NK-cell markers (dated by TCRdb to between 2020 and 2021). The library was built by means of 5' RACE. The data were produced on an Illumina HiSeq 2000. TCRdb reprocessed the reads, reporting each CDR3 protein sequence once and no DNA. The sample's table covers around 470,000 distinct CDR3 sequences. Jointly, the top ten make up around 1.4% of the sample. The sequenced sample was blood T cells: a sorted CD56 or NKG2C T cell subset, CD4+ or CD8+ T cells, or bulk PBMC T cells (not recorded which). The source is a woman aged 45-59 years in good health. Donor details come from another sample of the same person, matched by shared clones.

The chain links TRBV6-6 to TRBJ1-3. The CDR3 is 12 residues long. CDR1 is MNHNY and CDR2 is SVGAGI in the germline V gene (reference sequence). CDR3 loop: CASSYSAETIYF.

The rearrangement uses TRBV9 and TRBJ2-2. The CDR3 loop spans 15 amino acids. From germline, CDR1 is SGDLS and CDR2 YYNGEE. The CDR3 protein is CASSVVADGAGELFF.

V is TRBV2 and J is TRBJ2-5; TCRdb indicates TRBD1, and absent DNA this call remains unverified. The CDR3 is 15 amino acids. Germline V lookup: CDR1 SNHLY, CDR2 FYNNEI. CDR3 sequence: CASTITDRAQETQYF. Combining the CDR3 with reference TRBV2 and TRBJ2-5 gives the whole variable domain EPEVTQTPSHQVTQMGQEVILRCVPISNHLYFYWYRQILGQKVEFLVSFYNNEISEKSEIFDDQFSVERPDGSNFTLKIRSTKLEDSAMYFCASTITDRAQETQYFGPGTRLLVL.

The genes are TRBV5-5 and TRBJ1-6; the TCRdb call, TRBD1, lacks DNA for checking. The CDR3 totals 15 residues. CDR1 SGHKS and CDR2 YYEKEE come from the germline V gene (reference sequence). The CDR3 here is CASSSRANYNSPLHF.

The genes are TRBV27 and TRBJ2-5; TCRdb designates TRBD2, a call that cannot be tested without DNA. Germline V CDR1 and CDR2: MNHEY, SMNVEV (reference sequence). The CDR3 runs to 16 residues. CDR3 sequence: CASSWGLAGVGETQYF.

CDR3 sequence reads: CASSLAGGTGLSLYGYTF. The rearrangement links TRBV7-9 to TRBJ1-2; TCRdb proposes TRBD1, but this gene call is untestable without DNA. The germline V gene encodes CDR1 SEHNR and CDR2 FQNEAQ (reference sequence). The CDR3 has 18 amino acids.

The V and J genes are TRBV20-1 and TRBJ2-1; the D call of TRBD2 rests on TCRdb alone, since no DNA is present to check it. This CDR3 contains 13 residues. Germline assignment: CDR1 DFQATT and CDR2 SNEGSKA (reference sequence). The CDR3 sequence: CSARRVSYNEQFF.

The chain employs TRBV10-3 and TRBJ2-2; no DNA is available, so the TRBD1 call from TCRdb remains unchecked. Germline assignment: CDR1 ENHRY and CDR2 SYGVKD. The CDR3 contains 15 residues. Here the CDR3 reads CAISEFRGPTGELFF.

The CDR3 is CASSAPGGRGELFF. The V and J genes are TRBV4-1 and TRBJ2-2; TCRdb's assignment of TRBD1 cannot be checked, as there is no DNA. This CDR3 has 14 amino acids. Germline CDR1 reads MGHRA; CDR2 reads YSYEKL.

This chain connects TRBV5-5 to TRBJ1-5; without DNA, the TCRdb call of TRBD1 cannot be checked. In germline, CDR1 is SGHKS, CDR2 YYEKEE (reference sequence). The CDR3 runs 15 residues. The CDR3 is CASSLAGTQNQPQHF.

The rearrangement links TRBV7-2 to TRBJ2-1; TCRdb lists TRBD2, though no DNA is available to test this call. CDR1 is SGHTA, CDR2 FQGNSA, per germline. CDR3 length equals 16 residues. The CDR3 region is CASSPATGTSGRKQFF.

This chain uses TRBV6-5 with TRBJ2-3; TCRdb gives TRBD2 as the D gene, but with no DNA this cannot be confirmed. The CDR3 totals 13 residues. From germline, CDR1 is MNHEY and CDR2 SVGAGI. The CDR3 sequence: CASGLEGAGTQYF.

This chain connects TRBV4-1 to TRBJ2-3. The germline V gene has CDR1 MGHRA and CDR2 YSYEKL. The CDR3 sequence is 13 residues long. Here the CDR3 reads CASSQDHGDTQYF.

This CDR3 is CASSSSGPQETQYF. This chain joins TRBV7-8 and TRBJ2-5; TCRdb outputs TRBD1, but without DNA this stays unchecked. Germline V gene sequence: CDR1 SGHVS, CDR2 FQNEAQ. This CDR3 spans 14 amino acids.

The rearrangement uses TRBV24-1 and TRBJ2-1; lacking DNA, the TRBD2 call made by TCRdb goes unchecked. Germline CDR1 KGHDR, CDR2 SFDVKD. CDR3 length equals 11 residues. CDR3 sequence: CATSPLAEQFF.

This sequence joins TRBV25-1 and TRBJ2-7; the TCRdb D gene call, TRBD1, has no DNA to confirm it. This CDR3 comprises 13 residues. CDR1 is MGHDK and CDR2 is SYGVNS in the germline V gene. CDR3 sequence: CASRGTENYEQYF.

The chain combines TRBV10-3 with TRBJ2-2. This CDR3 is 14 amino acids long. Germline CDR1 and CDR2: ENHRY and SYGVKD. The CDR3 loop reads CAISAEVDTGELFF.

This CDR3 is CAKTGCKDSNQPQHF. The chain links TRBV21-1 to TRBJ1-5; the D gene TCRdb calls, TRBD1, cannot be checked with no DNA. TRBV21-1 is given as a pseudogene. This CDR3 spans 15 amino acids.

The chain couples TRBV10-3 to TRBJ2-7; the D call of TRBD1 rests on TCRdb alone, since no DNA is present to check it. The CDR3 is 15 residues long. Germline V lookup: CDR1 ENHRY, CDR2 SYGVKD. The CDR3 here is CAISSAGQGSYEQYF.

The rearrangement joins TRBV20-1 to TRBJ2-7; checking the TCRdb D call of TRBD2 is not possible without DNA. Germline CDR1 DFQATT, CDR2 SNEGSKA (reference sequence). The CDR3 has 16 amino acids. This CDR3 is CSARDQVGRPSYEQYF.

V is TRBV20-1 and J is TRBJ1-5; TCRdb designates TRBD1, a call that cannot be tested without DNA. CDR1 DFQATT and CDR2 SNEGSKA come from the germline V gene (reference sequence). This CDR3 spans 15 amino acids. The chain's CDR3 is CRARGGGQINQPQHF.

This chain uses TRBV4-2 with TRBJ2-1; lacking DNA, the TRBD1 call made by TCRdb goes unchecked. CDR1 is LGHNA and CDR2 is YNFKEQ in the germline V gene. The CDR3 covers 17 residues. The CDR3 here is CASSQALSGGVYNEQFF.

V usage is TRBV5-6 and J usage is TRBJ1-5; TCRdb calls TRBD1, which cannot be checked without DNA. This CDR3 contains 15 residues. Germline V gene data show CDR1 as SGHDT and CDR2 as YYEEEE. CDR3 in amino acids: CASSFGGGDNQPQHF.

This CDR3 is CASSLGRPITEAFF. The chain has TRBV12-3 or TRBV12-4 and TRBJ1-1. This CDR3 comprises 14 residues.